This TCR beta chain was identified during a study of identical twins. Findings of the study overall: Clonotypes of the beta chain that were abundant in cord blood carried fewer insertions (memory repertoires showed none). A cross-sectional statistical analysis, not follow-up of the same donors, supported the conclusions.

Per germline, CDR1 KGHSH and CDR2 LQKENI. CDR3 size: 15 residues. V was pared by 6 bases and J by 3 bases, with 18 bases between. This clonotype was seen only a few times. The antigen is unknown. Carrying unique molecular identifiers, the cDNA also gained a universal primer site through template switching. Each CDR3 protein gets one entry after TCRdb re-called the 5' RACE reads with MiXCR. This sample yields 450,000 or so distinct CDR3 sequences, of which more than 13% are seen a single time; more than 0.5% belongs to the top ten. The same sample was also studied in work on yellow fever vaccine responses in identical twins. That report notes: Twins' vaccine T cell responses were reported to seem partly convergent and partly personalized.

Sequenced: CD4+ T cells sorted from blood. The chain uses TRBV18 and TRBJ2-7; D might be TRBD1 (6 bases). This receptor was taken from a woman aged 18-35 years in good health. The CDR3 loop reads CASSRGEGLSYEQYF. CDR3 sequence (DNA): TGTGCCAGCTCCAGGGGTGAGGGGCTGAGCTACGAGCAGTACTTC. Together with reference TRBV18 and TRBJ2-7, the CDR3 gives the full variable domain: NAGVMQNPRHLVRRRGQEARLRCSPMKGHSHVYWYRQLPEEGLKFMVYLQKENIIDESGMPKERFSAEFPKEGPSILRIQQVVRGDSAAYFCASSRGEGLSYEQYFGPGTRLTVT.